This entry is about one T cell receptor (beta chain). Its antigen remains unidentified. The data were obtained in a study of lymphopenia after photon versus proton radiotherapy. Whole-study results and caveats: Only patients who died were analyzed for survival; proton advantage is unproven. Proton therapy kept repertoires fairly stable, unlike photons, which gained effector/memory cells. Larger post-nadir TCR diversity loss correlated inversely with survival in deceased patients.

Sequencing was performed with immunoSEQ multiplex PCR; in TCRdb, only in-frame clones are kept and a portion is missing. Among 50,000 to 60,000 clones, 92% were seen once, and the ten largest hold approximately 18%. The CDR3 runs 14 residues. Germline CDR1 is MDHEN and CDR2 is SYDVKM. The germline V and J ends were trimmed by 5 bases and 1 base, with 11 bases remaining between them. The chain uses TRBV28 and TRBJ2-5; D gene unclear. This sample comprised peripheral blood, obtained from a patient treated with photon-based radiotherapy. The TCR comes from a woman between 40 and 50 years old with cholangiocarcinoma. Here the CDR3 reads CASSVGGIQETQYF. In DNA form, the CDR3 reads TGTGCCAGCAGTGTTGGTGGGATCCAAGAGACCCAGTACTTC.